These 21 T cell receptor beta chains were all obtained from the same sample, sequenced in a study of metastatic and nonmetastatic thyroid tumors. TCRdb re-called the PCR reads via MiXCR. The sample contains about 41,000 clones, 20% to 30% of which appear only once. There were no patients who had received any treatment before thyroid surgery. The sample taken for sequencing was tumor tissue. The receptor source for this set is a female donor with papillary thyroid cancer or a benign thyroid nodule (not recorded which). Some clones in this sample may be carry-over from other donors' samples.

In its sample, this clone was seen many times. The rearrangement uses TRBV6-2 or TRBV6-3 and TRBJ2-7; D unclear. Between the trimmed V and J ends, which lost 4 bases and 2 bases, there was a span of 12 bases. The CDR3 covers 14 residues. Looked up from germline, CDR1 is MNHEY and CDR2 is SVGEGT. CDR3 loop: CASSSLGGAYEQYF. CDR3 coding DNA: TGTGCCAGCAGTTCCCTCGGTGGTGCCTACGAGCAGTACTTC.

The rearrangement uses TRBV24-1 and TRBJ2-1; the D gene is possibly TRBD1 (6 bases). Germline values: CDR1 KGHDR, CDR2 SFDVKD. V gave up 4 bases and J gave up 8 bases, with 17 bases separating them. The CDR3 spans 15 residues. CDR3 DNA: TGTGCCACCAGTGAAAATACTACAGGGTGGGATGAGCAGTTCTTC. Translated: CATSENTTGWDEQFF.

This clone was counted many times. The chain carries TRBV9 and TRBJ2-3, with D tentatively TRBD1 or TRBD2 (5 bases each). Trimming removed 3 bases at V and 5 bases at J, with 13 bases between. From germline, CDR1 is SGDLS and CDR2 YYNGEE. The CDR3 extends over 14 amino acids. CDR3 sequence (DNA): TGTGCCAGCAGCGCCGAGGGGCCCAGAGATACGCAGTATTTT. Its protein is CASSAEGPRDTQYF.

The chain joins TRBV5-1 to TRBJ2-7, with TRBD2 as a possible D gene (5 bases). CDR1 and CDR2 from the germline V gene are SGHRS and YFSETQ. Trimming pared 6 bases from V and 1 base from J, leaving 20 bases between. CDR3 length: 16 residues. In DNA form, the CDR3 reads TGCGCCAGCAAAAAGTTGGGTCCAGCGGATTCCTACGAGCAGTACTTC. Its translation: CASKKLGPADSYEQYF.

This chain joins TRBV5-1 and TRBJ2-3; 9 bases fit TRBD1. The CDR3 has 16 amino acids. J lost 0 bases, V lost 4 bases, and 6 bases had no gene match. Germline V gene lookup returns CDR1 SGHRS and CDR2 YFSETQ. The CDR3 here is CASSTGQGSSTDTQYF. CDR3 in DNA: TGCGCCAGCAGCACCGGACAGGGGAGTAGCACAGATACGCAGTATTTT.

The sample holds many counts of this clone. V usage is TRBV5-4 and J usage is TRBJ2-6; D may match TRBD1 or TRBD2 (5 bases each). There are 15 residues in the CDR3. The V end lost 0 bases, the J end lost 4 bases, and 8 bases lay between the germline ends. In germline, CDR1 is SGHNT, CDR2 YYREEE (reference sequence). Written as DNA, the CDR3 is TGTGCCAGCAGCTTGGGAGGGACCGGGGCCAACGTCCTGACTTTC. Protein product: CASSLGGTGANVLTF.

Turning to this clone: At one boundary the junction diverges from the germline segment, which might be a read error. The chain links TRBV2 to TRBJ1-6; no reliable D call. CDR1 and CDR2 from the germline V gene are SNHLY and FYNNEI. The CDR3 is 11 amino acids. CDR3 protein: CASRGFSPPHF. In DNA form, the CDR3 reads TGTGCCAGCAGAGGTTTTTCACCCCCCCACTTT.

Many counts were recorded for this clone. The chain uses TRBV18 and TRBJ1-5; D is ambiguous. Germline loops: CDR1 KGHSH, CDR2 LQKENI. The V end lost 2 bases, the J end lost 4 bases, and 6 bases lay between the germline ends. The CDR3 runs 13 residues. For the CDR3, the DNA is TGTGCCAGCTCACCAGGAGTTAATCAGCCCCAGCATTTT. This encodes CASSPGVNQPQHF.

In this sample, this clone turned up many times. The chain uses TRBV24-1 and TRBJ2-2; the D call may be TRBD1 or TRBD2 (6 bases each). V was pared by 3 bases and J by 4 bases, with 20 bases between. Germline V gene sequence: CDR1 KGHDR, CDR2 SFDVKD. The CDR3 runs 18 residues. CDR3 coding DNA: TGTGCCACCAGTGATCCCGGGGCACAGGGAGGAGGCACCGGGGAGCTGTTTTTT. The encoded protein is CATSDPGAQGGGTGELFF.

The J gene is TRBJ2-7, the V gene TRBV11-2; a possible D gene is TRBD1 (6 bases). In germline, CDR1 is SGHAT, CDR2 FQNNGV. Trimming cost V 2 bases and J 7 bases, with 9 bases left between them. The CDR3 sequence is 12 residues long. In DNA, the CDR3 is TGTGCCAGCAGCTTACAGGGGTGGGAGCAGTACTTC. Translation gives CASSLQGWEQYF.

In its sample, this clone was seen many times. One end of the junction does not line up with germline, which may come from a read error. This chain links TRBV27 with TRBJ2-3; D remains unclear. This CDR3 comprises 14 residues. Germline V gene lookup returns CDR1 MNHEY and CDR2 SMNVEV (reference sequence). This chain's CDR3 is CVSSFLVGTDTQYF. The CDR3 DNA reads TGTGTCAGCAGTTTTTTGGTCGGTACAGATACGCAGTATTTT.

In its sample, this clone was seen many times. The chain is built from TRBV24-1 and TRBJ2-5; D might be TRBD2 (7 bases). CDR3 size: 16 residues. CDR1 and CDR2 (germline): KGHDR, SFDVKD. Trimming pared 0 bases from V and 5 bases from J, leaving 15 bases between. CDR3 region: CATSDLVGGADETQYF. As DNA, the CDR3 is TGTGCCACCAGTGATTTGGTGGGGGGGGCTGATGAGACCCAGTACTTC.

This clone was counted at least ten times. This chain links TRBV12-3 or TRBV12-4 with TRBJ1-2; no clear D gene. The V end lost 3 bases, the J end lost 6 bases, and 17 bases lay between the germline ends. The CDR3 has 15 amino acids. The CDR3 nucleotides are TGTGCCAGCAGTTTTCGGGCCGTAAACGTGAATGGCTACACCTTC. Translating it yields CASSFRAVNVNGYTF.

This clone has at least ten counts. This chain uses TRBV5-1 with TRBJ2-1; D not certain. This CDR3 contains 16 residues. CDR1 and CDR2 (germline): SGHRS, YFSETQ. The germline V and J ends were trimmed by 0 bases and 4 bases, with 14 bases remaining between them. The CDR3 DNA sequence: TGCGCCAGCAGCTTGGCGTCTCTACCCCGTTACAATGAGCAGTTCTTC. Residues: CASSLASLPRYNEQFF.

This clone came up once. The J gene is TRBJ2-5, the V gene TRBV18; 8 nucleotides align to TRBD1. The CDR3 is 14 residues long. Germline loops: CDR1 KGHSH, CDR2 LQKENI. V lost 3 bases to trimming and J lost 5 bases; unmatched junction nucleotides: 5. The CDR3 loop reads CASSPRQGLETQYF. In DNA, the CDR3 is TGTGCCAGCTCACCTCGACAGGGGTTGGAGACCCAGTACTTC.

In its sample, this clone is medium-sized. V and J are TRBV5-1 and TRBJ2-7, with 8 bases that match TRBD1. The CDR3 is 12 amino acids. The germline V gene encodes CDR1 SGHRS and CDR2 YFSETQ. Trimming cost V 4 bases and J 6 bases; bases outside gene matches: 3. CDR3 sequence reads: CASSVDRGEQYF. The CDR3 coding sequence is TGCGCCAGCAGCGTCGACAGGGGCGAGCAGTACTTC.

V usage is TRBV12-3 or TRBV12-4 and J usage is TRBJ2-7; 7 bases are a match to TRBD1. The V and J ends lost 6 bases and 2 bases, in that order; junction bases with no gene match: 10. This CDR3 contains 15 residues. The CDR3 region is CASSLTPTGTYEQYF. As DNA, the CDR3 is TGTGCCAGCAGCCTCACCCCGACAGGGACCTACGAGCAGTACTTC.

CDR3 sequence reads: CASSSTTGGSGTEAFF. The CDR3 region has the DNA TGTGCCAGCTCATCGACGACAGGGGGCTCTGGTACTGAAGCTTTCTTT. This rearrangement joins TRBV18 to TRBJ1-1; TRBD1 agrees at 10 bases. Losses at the gene ends were 5 bases for V and 5 bases for J; bases not matched to a gene: 11. CDR1 is KGHSH and CDR2 is LQKENI in the germline V gene. CDR3 length: 16 residues.

This clone has just a few counts. V is TRBV12-3 or TRBV12-4 and J is TRBJ1-5; D not resolved. CDR3 size: 13 residues. Trimming removed 4 bases from V and 6 bases from J, with 10 bases in between. The CDR3 is CASSSGSGQPQHF. The CDR3 DNA sequence: TGTGCCAGCAGTTCGGGGTCAGGTCAGCCCCAGCATTTT.

V is TRBV27 and J is TRBJ2-3; TRBD2 matches at 9 bases. From germline, CDR1 is MNHEY and CDR2 SMNVEV (reference sequence). The CDR3 has 15 residues. V was clipped by 7 bases and J by 0 bases; unmatched bases: 5. The CDR3 protein is CASTLTSGSTDTQYF. CDR3 nucleotide sequence: TGTGCCAGCACCCTAACTAGCGGGAGCACAGATACGCAGTATTTT.

This clone was seen at least ten times. The CDR3 DNA is TGCGCCAGCAGCCAAGATTTGTCGAAGGGGGAGACCCAGTACTTC. It encodes CASSQDLSKGETQYF. The chain carries TRBV4-1 and TRBJ2-5; a possible D gene is TRBD1 (5 bases). The CDR3 covers 15 residues. V lost 0 bases and J 5 bases, leaving 13 bases between the germline ends. Germline loops: CDR1 MGHRA, CDR2 YSYEKL.